Presented here are 19 T cell receptor beta chains from one specimen sequenced in a study of blood T cell repertoires in COVID-19. Only in-frame clones appear in the TCRdb table, and some are missing; sequencing was by immunoSEQ multiplex PCR. The sample has some 100,000 clones, about four fifths seen once. The specimen sequenced was peripheral blood. The receptors were sampled from a human donor in a cohort sampled during active COVID-19.

This clone has a single count. V is TRBV6-4 and J is TRBJ2-3, with a weak D call TRBD2 (6 bases). From germline, CDR1 is MRHNA and CDR2 SNTAGT. This CDR3 has 14 amino acids. Between the trimmed V and J ends, which lost 3 bases and 8 bases, there was a span of 15 bases. The CDR3, as DNA: TGTGCCAGCAGTGAATCGGAGGGCCGGGGTACGCAGTATTTT. Translating it yields CASSESEGRGTQYF.

The rearrangement links TRBV11-2 to TRBJ2-5; TRBD2 aligns across 16 bases. Trimming cost V 5 bases and J 5 bases; bases outside gene matches: 8. Germline V lookup: CDR1 SGHAT, CDR2 FQNNGV. This CDR3 region has 17 residues. CDR3 in DNA: TGTGCCAGCAGCCCGCGGGGACTAGCGGGGGGGCTGGAGACCCAGTACTTC. Encoded protein: CASSPRGLAGGLETQYF.

The chain links TRBV10-3 to TRBJ2-7, with 9 bases identical to TRBD2. This CDR3 has 13 residues. Looked up from germline, CDR1 is ENHRY and CDR2 is SYGVKD. V was pared by 9 bases and J by 3 bases, with 6 bases of the junction left unmatched. As DNA, the CDR3 is TGTGCCATTGGTAGCGGGAGTAGCTACGAGCAGTACTTC. As protein: CAIGSGSSYEQYF.

The chain carries TRBV6-5 and TRBJ1-2, with 7 bases identical to TRBD1. The J segment lost 8 bases and the V segment lost 3 bases, leaving 12 bases of the junction unmatched. The CDR3 is 15 amino acids. The V gene's germline CDR1 is MNHEY and CDR2 SVGAGI. The CDR3 reads CASSYLQGSYRGYTF. In DNA, the CDR3 is TGTGCCAGCAGTTATCTACAGGGGTCGTATAGGGGCTACACCTTC.

The chain links TRBV19 to TRBJ2-3; D call uncertain. V gave up 0 bases and J gave up 3 bases, with 16 bases separating them. The CDR3 totals 17 residues. Germline V gene data show CDR1 as LNHDA and CDR2 as SQIVND (reference sequence). The CDR3 protein is CASSIESWAPGTDTQYF. The CDR3 DNA sequence: TGTGCCAGTAGTATAGAGTCGTGGGCCCCTGGGACAGATACGCAGTATTTT.

The chain uses TRBV19 and TRBJ1-6; TRBD1 might be the D (5 bases). Trimming took 3 bases from V and 7 from J, leaving 13 bases between them. CDR1 is LNHDA and CDR2 is SQIVND in the germline V gene (reference sequence). There are 15 residues in the CDR3. The CDR3: CASSMGKGLNSPLHF. As DNA, the CDR3 is TGTGCCAGTAGTATGGGAAAGGGGTTAAATTCACCCCTCCACTTT.

This chain uses TRBV27 with TRBJ1-6, with TRBD1 matching over 9 bases. The V gene's germline CDR1 is MNHEY and CDR2 SMNVEV (reference sequence). This CDR3 is built from 16 residues. Trimming removed 5 bases from V and 8 bases from J; junction bases left unmatched: 10. CDR3 residues: CASSIRPGQGYSPLHF. In DNA, the CDR3 is TGTGCCAGCAGTATACGACCGGGACAGGGTTATTCACCCCTCCACTTT.

The chain carries TRBV9 and TRBJ1-6; D might be TRBD1 (6 bases). Per the germline V gene, CDR1 is SGDLS and CDR2 is YYNGEE. The CDR3 has 15 residues. The V end lost 3 bases, the J end lost 7 bases, and 14 bases lay between the germline ends. The CDR3 coding sequence is TGTGCCAGCAGCGCACAGGGTGAGGTAAATTCACCCCTCCACTTT. This encodes CASSAQGEVNSPLHF.

The V gene is TRBV27, the J gene TRBJ2-7; D possibly corresponds to TRBD1 (7 bases). Trimming pared 8 bases from V and 3 bases from J, leaving 20 bases between. This CDR3 comprises 15 residues. Germline V gene lookup returns CDR1 MNHEY and CDR2 SMNVEV (reference sequence). CDR3 amino acids: CASELTGAGYYEQYF. The DNA for the CDR3 is TGTGCCAGCGAACTCACAGGGGCGGGGTACTACGAGCAGTACTTC.

The chain couples TRBV30 to TRBJ1-1; maybe TRBD1 (6 bases). CDR1 is GTSNPN, CDR2 SVGIG, per germline (reference sequence). The CDR3 consists of 11 residues. Trimming removed 5 bases at V and 4 bases at J, with 8 bases between. For the CDR3, the DNA is TGTGCCTGGGACAGGAGCACTGAAGCTTTCTTT. This encodes CAWDRSTEAFF.

Of note for this clone: The same CDR3 is also encoded by other DNA sequences in this sample. This rearrangement joins TRBV19 to TRBJ1-3, with TRBD1 as a possible D gene (5 bases). Trimming shortened V by 1 base and J by 0 bases, and 7 bases separated the two germline ends. This CDR3 has 15 residues. Germline V lookup: CDR1 LNHDA, CDR2 SQIVND (reference sequence). The CDR3 sequence: CASSIGRASGNTIYF. The CDR3 DNA sequence: TGTGCCAGTAGTATAGGCAGGGCCTCTGGAAACACCATATATTTT.

The chain links TRBV18 to TRBJ2-6, with D possibly being TRBD2 (6 bases). Per germline, CDR1 KGHSH and CDR2 LQKENI. Trimming cost V 3 bases and J 0 bases, with 30 bases left between them. This CDR3 has 23 residues. The CDR3 DNA reads TGTGCCAGCTCACCCCCCGACAGCGGACTAAGCTCGCGGTTTGACTCTGGGGCCAACGTCCTGACTTTC. Residues: CASSPPDSGLSSRFDSGANVLTF.

The V call is TRBV6-2 or TRBV6-3, the J call TRBJ2-7, with a weak D call TRBD1 (6 bases). The V end lost 6 bases, the J end lost 4 bases, and 16 bases lay between the germline ends. The germline gives CDR1 MNHEY, CDR2 SVGEGT. The CDR3 sequence is 14 residues long. CDR3 sequence (DNA): TGTGCCAGCAGGCCTCCGGGACAAGCTTACGAGCAGTACTTC. Translating gives CASRPPGQAYEQYF.

The rearrangement links TRBV6-5 to TRBJ2-1; 8 nucleotides agree with TRBD1. The CDR3 extends over 12 amino acids. V lost 4 bases and J lost 13; bases outside the gene matches: 6. The germline V gene has CDR1 MNHEY and CDR2 SVGAGI. The CDR3 bases are TGTGCCAGCAGTTCCGGGACAGGCTACCAGTTCTTC. As protein: CASSSGTGYQFF.

The CDR3 is CASSQQGGDGYTF. The CDR3 region has the DNA TGCGCCAGCAGCCAGCAGGGGGGCGATGGCTACACCTTC. The chain joins TRBV4-3 to TRBJ1-2; 7 bases map to TRBD1. This CDR3 has 13 amino acids. The germline V gene encodes CDR1 LGHNA and CDR2 YSLEER. V was pared by 3 bases and J by 6 bases, with 4 bases of the junction left unmatched.

This clone was seen only once. V usage is TRBV4-1 and J usage is TRBJ2-7; 8 bases are shared with TRBD2. The length of the CDR3 is 18 residues. The trim removed 1 base at V and 2 bases at J, leaving 13 bases unmatched. Germline V CDR1 and CDR2: MGHRA, YSYEKL. In nucleotides, the CDR3 is TGCGCCAGCAGCCAAGTCAGTATAGCGGGGACCCTAGCCTACGAGCAGTACTTC. It encodes CASSQVSIAGTLAYEQYF.

Concerning this clone: The junction shows a germline mismatch at one end, possibly a read error. V and J are TRBV18 and TRBJ2-7, with D possibly matching TRBD1 (5 bases). Per germline, CDR1 KGHSH and CDR2 LQKENI. CDR3 length equals 14 residues. The CDR3 DNA reads as TGTGCCAGCTCACCAGCAGGGCTCTCCAACGAGCAGTACTTC. This encodes CASSPAGLSNEQYF.

V and J are TRBV5-4 and TRBJ1-1, with D tentatively TRBD1 (5 bases). With 1 base removed from V and 5 bases from J, the gap between germline ends came to 9 bases. Germline V gene sequence: CDR1 SGHNT, CDR2 YYREEE (reference sequence). The CDR3 length is 13 residues. CDR3 residues: CASSLRGITEAFF. The CDR3 coding sequence is TGTGCCAGCAGCTTGCGGGGGATTACTGAAGCTTTCTTT.

Concerning this clone itself: Other DNA sequences of this sample code for an identical CDR3. V gene TRBV5-1 combines with J gene TRBJ2-1, with D hard to call. The CDR3 is 15 residues long. Looked up from germline, CDR1 is SGHRS and CDR2 is YFSETQ. Trimming pared 1 base from V and 0 bases from J, leaving 8 bases between. CDR3 residues: CASSLQASSYNEQFF. Written as DNA, the CDR3 is TGCGCCAGCAGCTTGCAAGCTAGCTCCTACAATGAGCAGTTCTTC.